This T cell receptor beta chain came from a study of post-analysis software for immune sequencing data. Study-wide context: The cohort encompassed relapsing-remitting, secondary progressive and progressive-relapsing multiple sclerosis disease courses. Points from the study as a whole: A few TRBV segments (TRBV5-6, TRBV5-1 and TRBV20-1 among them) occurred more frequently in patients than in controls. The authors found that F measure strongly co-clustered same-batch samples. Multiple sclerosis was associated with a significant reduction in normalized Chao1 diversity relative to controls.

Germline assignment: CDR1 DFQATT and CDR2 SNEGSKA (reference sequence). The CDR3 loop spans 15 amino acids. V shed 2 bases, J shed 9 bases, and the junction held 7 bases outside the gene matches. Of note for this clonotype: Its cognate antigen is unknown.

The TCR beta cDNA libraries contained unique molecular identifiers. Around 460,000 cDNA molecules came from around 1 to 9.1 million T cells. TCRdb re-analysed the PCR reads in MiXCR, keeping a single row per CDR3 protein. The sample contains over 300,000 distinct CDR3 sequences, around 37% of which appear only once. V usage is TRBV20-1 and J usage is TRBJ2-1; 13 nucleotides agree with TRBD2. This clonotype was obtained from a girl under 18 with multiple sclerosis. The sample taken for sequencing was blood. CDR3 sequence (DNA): TGCAGTGCTAGAAAACTAGCGGGGGGGTTCGGTGAGCAGTTCTTC. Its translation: CSARKLAGGFGEQFF.